What follows are 20 T cell receptor beta chains derived from one specimen sequenced in a study of blood T cell repertoires in COVID-19. TCRdb's copy holds only in-frame clones and misses some; the assay was immunoSEQ multiplex PCR. The table records approximately 210,000 clones, roughly four fifths of them present only once. Source material: PBMCs or T cells enriched from blood (not recorded which). These receptors came from a man aged 40-49 years who had recovered from COVID-19.

The chain joins TRBV5-4 to TRBJ2-2; 10 bases are a match to TRBD1. The CDR3 spans 17 residues. Trimming took 2 bases from V and 6 from J; bases not matched to a gene: 10. Germline V gives CDR1 SGHNT, CDR2 YYREEE (reference sequence). CDR3 DNA: TGTGCCAGCAGCTTAGGAGGGACAGGGGCTGGCGCCGGGGAGCTGTTTTTT. The encoded protein is CASSLGGTGAGAGELFF.

The chain uses TRBV11-1 and TRBJ2-5; 7 bases map to TRBD1. J gave up 10 bases and V 4 bases, and 12 bases lay outside the gene matches. CDR1 is SGHAT and CDR2 is FQDESV in the germline V gene (reference sequence). This CDR3 contains 14 residues. The CDR3 nucleotides read TGTGCCAGCAGCTCCCGGACAGGCCGAATCGACCAGTACTTC. It specifies CASSSRTGRIDQYF.

V and J are TRBV30 and TRBJ2-5; TRBD2 might be the D (6 bases). This CDR3 contains 13 residues. V lost 4 bases and J 1 base, leaving 10 bases between the germline ends. Germline-derived CDR1 and CDR2 are GTSNPN and SVGIG (reference sequence). The CDR3: CAWIGRGQETQYF. The CDR3 coding sequence is TGTGCCTGGATAGGGCGGGGCCAAGAGACCCAGTACTTC.

The chain links TRBV27 to TRBJ2-1; D is undetermined. V gave up 2 bases and J gave up 0 bases, with 8 bases separating them. The germline gives CDR1 MNHEY, CDR2 SMNVEV (reference sequence). This CDR3 spans 15 amino acids. CDR3 region: CASSLLISSYNEQFF. The CDR3 bases are TGTGCCAGCAGTTTACTGATTAGCTCCTACAATGAGCAGTTCTTC.

V gene TRBV6-1 combines with J gene TRBJ1-5, with TRBD1 identical over 7 bases. Trimming cost V 2 bases and J 7 bases; bases outside gene matches: 8. Germline values: CDR1 MNHNS, CDR2 SASEGT. The CDR3 extends over 15 amino acids. CDR3 in DNA: TGTGCCAGCAGTGAACAGCCGACAGGGAGGCAGCCCCAGCATTTT. It is translated as CASSEQPTGRQPQHF.

This clone was picked up one time. The genes are TRBV2 and TRBJ2-1, with a weak D call TRBD2 (5 bases). Germline V gene sequence: CDR1 SNHLY, CDR2 FYNNEI. The V end was cut by 6 bases, the J end by 2 bases, with 14 bases between. This CDR3 spans 15 amino acids. The CDR3, as DNA: TGTGCCAGCAGCCCGACTGGGAGAGCCTACAATGAGCAGTTCTTC. This translates into CASSPTGRAYNEQFF. Together with reference TRBV2 and TRBJ2-1, the CDR3 gives the full variable domain: EPEVTQTPSHQVTQMGQEVILRCVPISNHLYFYWYRQILGQKVEFLVSFYNNEISEKSEIFDDQFSVERPDGSNFTLKIRSTKLEDSAMYFCASSPTGRAYNEQFFGPGTRLTVL.

This chain connects TRBV24-1 to TRBJ2-3; 14 bases map to TRBD2. This CDR3 is built from 17 residues. CDR1 and CDR2 from the germline V gene are KGHDR and SFDVKD. The junction had 3 bases not matched to a gene; V was cut back by 5 bases and J by 0 bases. This chain's CDR3 is CATSGTSGGTSTDTQYF. The CDR3, as DNA: TGTGCCACCAGTGGGACTAGCGGGGGGACTAGCACAGATACGCAGTATTTT.

The V gene is TRBV27, the J gene TRBJ1-5; no definite D call. Trimming took 3 bases from V and 7 from J, leaving 13 bases between them. Germline lookup yields CDR1 MNHEY and CDR2 SMNVEV (reference sequence). This CDR3 has 14 amino acids. CDR3 amino acids: CASSFMAGWQPQHF. The CDR3 region has the DNA TGTGCCAGCAGTTTTATGGCAGGTTGGCAGCCCCAGCATTTT.

The chain couples TRBV5-4 to TRBJ2-3; 11 nucleotides agree with TRBD2. This CDR3 is built from 16 residues. Unmatched junction bases numbered 6, after V lost 4 bases and J lost 2 bases. The germline CDR1 and CDR2 sequences are SGHNT and YYREEE (reference sequence). CDR3 sequence (DNA): TGTGCCAGCAGCACGGGACTAGCGGACTACACAGATACGCAGTATTTT. This codes for CASSTGLADYTDTQYF.

This rearrangement joins TRBV6-1 to TRBJ1-1; the D gene is possibly TRBD1 (5 bases). Germline assignment: CDR1 MNHNS and CDR2 SASEGT. This CDR3 is 14 amino acids long. The ends were cut back, 1 base at V and 4 bases at J, with 10 bases in the middle. CDR3 sequence (DNA): TGTGCCAGCAGTGAAGGCCCTCAGGGCACTGAAGCTTTCTTT. Its translation: CASSEGPQGTEAFF.

The V and J genes are TRBV2 and TRBJ1-6, with D maybe TRBD1 (6 bases). V was pared by 4 bases and J by 9 bases, with 13 bases between. The CDR3 covers 14 residues. Per germline, CDR1 SNHLY and CDR2 FYNNEI. Written as DNA, the CDR3 is TGTGCCAGCAGTGGGGGGGGGCAGTTTTCACCCCTCCACTTT. Protein: CASSGGGQFSPLHF. Using reference TRBV2 and TRBJ1-6 for the parts outside the CDR3, the full variable domain is EPEVTQTPSHQVTQMGQEVILRCVPISNHLYFYWYRQILGQKVEFLVSFYNNEISEKSEIFDDQFSVERPDGSNFTLKIRSTKLEDSAMYFCASSGGGQFSPLHFGNGTRLTVT.

This clone occurred a few times. The chain is built from TRBV10-3 and TRBJ2-1, with 11 bases fitting TRBD2. The CDR3 loop spans 19 amino acids. V was pared by 4 bases and J by 1 base, with 12 bases of the junction left unmatched. Germline CDR1 reads ENHRY; CDR2 reads SYGVKD. CDR3 amino acids: CAISGGTQASGRSYNEQFF. Written as DNA, the CDR3 is TGTGCCATCAGTGGCGGGACACAGGCTAGCGGGAGGTCCTACAATGAGCAGTTCTTC.

CDR3 residues: CASSTTGFSAEKLFF. The CDR3 DNA sequence: TGCGCCAGCAGCACAACAGGGTTTAGCGCTGAAAAACTGTTTTTT. The V and J genes are TRBV5-1 and TRBJ1-4; D may be TRBD1 (6 bases). CDR1 is SGHRS, CDR2 YFSETQ, per germline. The CDR3 length is 15 residues. Trimming cost V 4 bases and J 7 bases, with 17 bases left between them.

The genes are TRBV5-8 and TRBJ1-1; 10 bases agree with TRBD1. CDR1 and CDR2 (germline): SGHTS, YDEGEE. V dropped 2 bases and J dropped 5; count of bases not matched to a gene: 6. The CDR3 spans 15 residues. The CDR3 protein is CASSLGQGGMTEAFF. The CDR3 DNA follows: TGTGCCAGCAGCTTAGGACAGGGGGGGATGACTGAAGCTTTCTTT.

This chain's CDR3 is CASSQDIRGNTEAFF. The CDR3 DNA is TGTGCCAGCAGCCAGGACATAAGGGGGAACACTGAAGCTTTCTTT. V is TRBV14 and J is TRBJ1-1, with TRBD1 as a possible D gene (5 bases). Germline V CDR1 and CDR2: SGHDN, FVKESK. V was shortened by 3 bases and J by 1 base, with 12 bases between the two germline ends. This CDR3 is 15 amino acids long.

The rearrangement links TRBV5-1 to TRBJ1-6; a possible D gene is TRBD1 (5 bases). The CDR3 is 14 amino acids. Looked up from germline, CDR1 is SGHRS and CDR2 is YFSETQ. V lost 6 bases and J lost 10, with 17 bases in between. The CDR3 reads CASTRDLTRSPLHF. The CDR3 nucleotides are TGCGCCAGCACCCGGGACTTGACTAGATCACCCCTCCACTTT.

The rearrangement links TRBV7-2 to TRBJ2-7; TRBD1 might be the D (6 bases). The V gene lost 5 bases and the J gene lost 1 base, with 9 bases spanning the gap. Looked up from germline, CDR1 is SGHTA and CDR2 is FQGNSA. The CDR3 runs to 13 residues. CDR3 nucleotide sequence: TGTGCCAGCAGCATCGACAGGTCCTACGAGCAGTACTTC. Its protein is CASSIDRSYEQYF.

This chain links TRBV6-5 with TRBJ2-7; D gene unclear. Trimming took 5 bases from V and 2 from J, leaving 10 bases between them. This CDR3 has 13 residues. Per germline, CDR1 MNHEY and CDR2 SVGAGI. The CDR3 sequence: CASSLDGAYEQYF. The CDR3 nucleotides read TGTGCCAGCAGTCTCGACGGAGCCTACGAGCAGTACTTC.

This clone came up once. The gene calls are TRBV27 and TRBJ2-5, with a possible D match to TRBD1 (6 bases). CDR1 is MNHEY, CDR2 SMNVEV, per germline (reference sequence). This CDR3 region has 14 residues. Trimming took 3 bases from V and 5 from J, leaving 13 bases between them. This chain's CDR3 is CASSFAGDVETQYF. The CDR3 DNA sequence: TGTGCCAGCAGTTTCGCAGGGGATGTTGAGACCCAGTACTTC.

The CDR3 loop is CASSQDSTGFTGELFF. CDR3 DNA: TGCGCCAGCAGCCAAGACTCCACAGGTTTCACCGGGGAGCTGTTTTTT. The V gene is TRBV4-3, the J gene TRBJ2-2; D may be TRBD1 (5 bases). Germline CDR1 LGHNA, CDR2 YSLEER. The V gene lost 0 bases and the J gene lost 4 bases, with 12 bases spanning the gap. This CDR3 has 16 residues.